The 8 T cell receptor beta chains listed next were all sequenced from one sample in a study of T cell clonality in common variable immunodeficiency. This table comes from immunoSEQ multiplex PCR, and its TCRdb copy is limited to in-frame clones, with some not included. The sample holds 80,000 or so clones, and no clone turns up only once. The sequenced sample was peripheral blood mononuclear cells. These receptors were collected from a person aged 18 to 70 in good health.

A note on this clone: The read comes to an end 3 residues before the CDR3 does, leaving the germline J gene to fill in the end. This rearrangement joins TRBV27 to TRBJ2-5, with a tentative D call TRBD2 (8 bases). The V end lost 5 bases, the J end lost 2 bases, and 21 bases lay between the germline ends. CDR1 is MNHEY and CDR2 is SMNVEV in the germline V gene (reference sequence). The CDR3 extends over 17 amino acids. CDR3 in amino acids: CASSPGQTSVIQETQYF. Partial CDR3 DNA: TGTGCCAGCAGTCCGGGACAGACTAGCGTAATTCAAGAGACC.

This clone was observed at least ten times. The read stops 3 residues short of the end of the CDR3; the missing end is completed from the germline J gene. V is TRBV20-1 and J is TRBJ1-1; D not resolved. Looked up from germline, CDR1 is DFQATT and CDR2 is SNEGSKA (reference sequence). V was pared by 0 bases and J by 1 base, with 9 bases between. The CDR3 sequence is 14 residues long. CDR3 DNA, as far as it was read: TGCAGTGCTAGAGATGCAGAACGGAACACTGAA. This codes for CSARDAERNTE. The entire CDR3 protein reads CSARDAERNTEAFF.

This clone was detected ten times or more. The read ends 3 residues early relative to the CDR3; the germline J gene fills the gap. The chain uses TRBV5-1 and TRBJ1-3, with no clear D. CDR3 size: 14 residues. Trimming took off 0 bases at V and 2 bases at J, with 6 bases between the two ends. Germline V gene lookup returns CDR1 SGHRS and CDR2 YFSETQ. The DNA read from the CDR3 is TGCGCCAGCAGCTTGGCGGGGACTGGAAACACC. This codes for CASSLAGTGNT. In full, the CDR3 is CASSLAGTGNTIYF.

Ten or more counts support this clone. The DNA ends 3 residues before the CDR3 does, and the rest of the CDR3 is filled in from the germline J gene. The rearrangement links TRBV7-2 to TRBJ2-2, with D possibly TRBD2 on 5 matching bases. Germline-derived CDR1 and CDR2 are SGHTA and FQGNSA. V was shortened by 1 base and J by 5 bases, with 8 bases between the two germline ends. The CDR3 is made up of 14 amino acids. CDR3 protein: CASSLGTATGELFF. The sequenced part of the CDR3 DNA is TGTGCCAGCAGCTTAGGGACTGCTACCGGGGAG.

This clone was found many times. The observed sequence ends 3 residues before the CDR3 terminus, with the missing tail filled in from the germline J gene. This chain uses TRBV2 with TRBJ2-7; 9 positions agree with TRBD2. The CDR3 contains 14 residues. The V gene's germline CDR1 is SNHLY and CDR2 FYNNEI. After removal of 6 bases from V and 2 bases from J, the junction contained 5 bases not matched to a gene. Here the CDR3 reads CASSLASGTYEQYF. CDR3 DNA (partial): TGTGCCAGCAGCCTGGCTAGCGGGACCTACGAG.

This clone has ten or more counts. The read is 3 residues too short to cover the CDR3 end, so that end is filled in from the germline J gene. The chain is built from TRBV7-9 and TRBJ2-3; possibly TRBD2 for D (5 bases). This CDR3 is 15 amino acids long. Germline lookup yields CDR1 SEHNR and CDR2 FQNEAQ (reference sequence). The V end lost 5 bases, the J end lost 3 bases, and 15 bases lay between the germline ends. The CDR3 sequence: CASSVGLASTDTQYF. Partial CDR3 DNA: TGTGCCAGCAGCGTCGGACTCGCAAGTACAGATACG. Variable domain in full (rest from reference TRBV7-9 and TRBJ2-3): DTGVSQNPRHKITKRGQNVTFRCDPISEHNRLYWYRQTLGQGPEFLTYFQNEAQLEKSRLLSDRFSAERPKGSFSTLEIQRTEQGDSAMYLCASSVGLASTDTQYFGPGTRLTVL.

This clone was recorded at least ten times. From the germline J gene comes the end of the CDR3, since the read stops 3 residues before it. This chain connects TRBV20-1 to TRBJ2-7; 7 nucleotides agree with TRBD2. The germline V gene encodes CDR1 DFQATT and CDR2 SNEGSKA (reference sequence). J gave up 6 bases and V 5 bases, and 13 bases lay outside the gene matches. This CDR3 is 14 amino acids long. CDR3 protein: CSAPPSGKWGEQYF. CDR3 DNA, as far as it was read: TGCAGTGCTCCTCCAAGCGGGAAGTGGGGCGAG.

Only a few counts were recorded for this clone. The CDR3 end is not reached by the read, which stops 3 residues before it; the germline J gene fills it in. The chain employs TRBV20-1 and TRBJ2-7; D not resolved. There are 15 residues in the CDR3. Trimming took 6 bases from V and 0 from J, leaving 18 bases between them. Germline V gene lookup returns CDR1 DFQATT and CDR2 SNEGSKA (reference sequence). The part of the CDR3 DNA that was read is TGCAGTGCCAATAAACGCGGTCTGAGCTCCTACGAG. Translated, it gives CSANKRGLSSYE. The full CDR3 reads CSANKRGLSSYEQYF.